Listed here are 32 T cell receptor beta chains from one sample, sequenced in a study of blood T cell repertoires in COVID-19. Assay: immunoSEQ multiplex PCR; the TCRdb copy retains only in-frame clones and omits some. The sample contains tens of thousands of clones, 86% of which appear only once. Material for sequencing was peripheral blood. The source is a man aged 50 or older with active COVID-19.

The J gene is TRBJ2-3, the V gene TRBV10-3, with 8 bases fitting TRBD2. This CDR3 spans 18 amino acids. CDR1 and CDR2 from the germline V gene are ENHRY and SYGVKD. V gave up 6 bases and J gave up 5 bases; unmatched junction bases: 19. CDR3: CAIRGPEMSGGLKDTQYF. In DNA form, the CDR3 reads TGTGCCATCAGAGGCCCGGAAATGAGCGGGGGTCTGAAAGATACGCAGTATTTT.

This rearrangement joins TRBV3-1 (or the pseudogene TRBV3-2) to TRBJ1-1; D remains unclear. V lost 5 bases and J 4 bases, leaving 11 bases between the germline ends. The CDR3 runs to 13 residues. The germline gives CDR1 LGHDT, CDR2 YNNKEL (reference sequence). For the CDR3, the DNA is TGTGCCAGCAGCGTACGGGGTGTCACTGAAGCTTTCTTT. Residues: CASSVRGVTEAFF.

This rearrangement joins TRBV19 to TRBJ2-2; TRBD1 aligns across 8 bases. The ends lost 6 bases at V and 1 base at J; junction bases unmatched: 4. Germline-derived CDR1 and CDR2 are LNHDA and SQIVND (reference sequence). CDR3 length: 15 amino acids. CDR3 DNA: TGTGCCAGTAGGACCGGGACAGGGAACACCGGGGAGCTGTTTTTT. Its protein product is CASRTGTGNTGELFF.

The rearrangement joins TRBV2 to TRBJ1-1, with TRBD1 identical over 7 bases. Germline V gene data show CDR1 as SNHLY and CDR2 as FYNNEI. The CDR3 consists of 15 residues. Trimming took 5 bases from V and 3 from J; bases not matched to a gene: 9. CDR3 DNA sequence: TGTGCCAGCAGTTTCTATCGACAGGGATACACTGAAGCTTTCTTT. Encoded protein: CASSFYRQGYTEAFF.

This chain uses TRBV6-5 with TRBJ1-1; no definite D call. Germline V gene data show CDR1 as MNHEY and CDR2 as SVGAGI. CDR3 length equals 15 residues. V shed 0 bases and J shed 0 bases, with 8 bases lying between them. The CDR3 region has the DNA TGTGCCAGCAGTTACTCGACACAGATGAACACTGAAGCTTTCTTT. Translated, it gives CASSYSTQMNTEAFF.

The chain combines TRBV5-1 with TRBJ1-1, with 9 positions matching TRBD1. The length of the CDR3 is 16 residues. Germline V lookup: CDR1 SGHRS, CDR2 YFSETQ. The trim removed 4 bases at V and 2 bases at J, leaving 9 bases unmatched. This chain's CDR3 is CASSGGQGSRNTEAFF. The CDR3 coding sequence is TGCGCCAGCAGCGGAGGACAGGGGTCGCGCAACACTGAAGCTTTCTTT.

The V gene is TRBV15, the J gene TRBJ2-7; 11 bases fit TRBD1. The V and J ends lost 1 base and 3 bases, in that order; junction bases with no gene match: 2. The length of the CDR3 is 15 residues. Per the germline V gene, CDR1 is LNHNV and CDR2 is YYDKDF (reference sequence). The CDR3 here is CATSRAGQGGYEQYV. The CDR3 bases are TGTGCCACCAGCAGAGCGGGACAGGGGGGCTACGAGCAGTACGTC.

This chain uses TRBV4-1 with TRBJ1-4; a possible D gene is TRBD1 (6 bases). The CDR3 covers 16 residues. CDR1 and CDR2 (germline): MGHRA, YSYEKL. The V end lost 1 base, the J end lost 3 bases, and 12 bases lay between the germline ends. The CDR3 reads CASSQVRGGPNEKLFF. The CDR3 DNA is TGCGCCAGCAGCCAAGTGAGAGGGGGTCCTAATGAAAAACTGTTTTTT.

The rearrangement uses TRBV19 and TRBJ1-5; tentatively, D is TRBD1 (5 bases). Between the trimmed V and J ends, which lost 2 bases and 9 bases, there was a span of 8 bases. Per germline, CDR1 LNHDA and CDR2 SQIVND (reference sequence). CDR3 length: 12 amino acids. CDR3 amino acids: CASSIRGGPQHF. CDR3 nucleotides: TGTGCCAGTAGTATAAGGGGTGGGCCCCAGCATTTT.

The rearrangement joins TRBV9 to TRBJ2-2, with 7 positions matching TRBD1. This CDR3 has 14 residues. With 0 bases clipped from V and 7 bases from J, the junction kept 3 bases outside the gene matches. Germline lookup yields CDR1 SGDLS and CDR2 YYNGEE. The DNA of the CDR3 is TGTGCCAGCAGCGTAGTGGCAGGGGGCGGGGAGCTGTTTTTT. It encodes CASSVVAGGGELFF.

This rearrangement joins TRBV18 to TRBJ1-1, with 11 bases identical to TRBD1. Trimming removed 3 bases from V and 5 bases from J; junction bases left unmatched: 8. This CDR3 region has 16 residues. CDR1 KGHSH and CDR2 LQKENI come from the germline V gene. CDR3 DNA: TGTGCCAGCTCACCCTGGACAGGGGGCGCGGGTACTGAAGCTTTCTTT. Amino acid sequence: CASSPWTGGAGTEAFF.

The V gene is TRBV5-1, the J gene TRBJ2-1; perhaps TRBD1 as D (6 bases). CDR1 and CDR2 from the germline V gene are SGHRS and YFSETQ. CDR3 length: 15 residues. V gave up 0 bases and J gave up 7 bases, with 14 bases separating them. As DNA, the CDR3 is TGCGCCAGCAGCTTGGGACAGGTAATCCGGAATGAGCAGTTCTTC. Translated, it gives CASSLGQVIRNEQFF. The entire variable domain, with the rest obtained from reference TRBV5-1 and TRBJ2-1, is as follows: KAGVTQTPRYLIKTRGQQVTLSCSPISGHRSVSWYQQTPGQGLQFLFEYFSETQRNKGNFPGRFSGRQFSNSRSEMNVSTLELGDSALYLCASSLGQVIRNEQFFGPGTRLTVL.

The V and J genes are TRBV2 and TRBJ1-2; the D is unclear. This CDR3 contains 15 residues. Germline V gene sequence: CDR1 SNHLY, CDR2 FYNNEI. V was cut by 2 bases and J by 2 bases, with 12 bases left in between. This CDR3 reads CASSESVLKNYGYTF. Written as DNA, the CDR3 is TGTGCCAGCAGTGAAAGTGTACTGAAAAACTATGGCTACACCTTC.

This clone is labeled as medium-sized (0.01 to 0.1%). The chain joins TRBV19 to TRBJ2-7; 7 nucleotides match TRBD1. V lost 10 bases to trimming and J lost 4 bases; unmatched junction nucleotides: 19. This CDR3 region has 16 residues. CDR1 and CDR2 from the germline V gene are LNHDA and SQIVND (reference sequence). The CDR3 DNA sequence: TGTGCCACCGCAATTAGGAAGGGGGCGTTTGTATACGAGCAGTACTTC. Translated, it gives CATAIRKGAFVYEQYF. Full variable domain (outside the CDR3, taken from reference TRBV19 and TRBJ2-7): DGGITQSPKYLFRKEGQNVTLSCEQNLNHDAMYWYRQDPGQGLRLIYYSQIVNDFQKGDIAEGYSVSREKKESFPLTVTSAQKNPTAFYLCATAIRKGAFVYEQYFGPGTRLTVT.

This chain connects TRBV27 to TRBJ2-5; 10 nucleotides match TRBD2. The J segment lost 2 bases and the V segment lost 5 bases, leaving 17 bases of the junction unmatched. CDR1 MNHEY and CDR2 SMNVEV come from the germline V gene (reference sequence). The CDR3 contains 19 residues. CDR3 loop: CASSPLDRVVAGGQETQYF. DNA of the CDR3: TGTGCCAGCAGTCCACTAGACAGGGTGGTAGCGGGGGGTCAAGAGACCCAGTACTTC.

The V gene is TRBV24-1, the J gene TRBJ1-2; D not certain. There are 16 residues in the CDR3. With 2 bases removed from V and 6 bases from J, the gap between germline ends came to 18 bases. The germline V gene has CDR1 KGHDR and CDR2 SFDVKD. CDR3 bases: TGTGCCACCAGTGATTCTTCGACCTTTTTAGCGGATGGCTACACCTTC. This codes for CATSDSSTFLADGYTF.

A word on this clone: Additional DNA sequences in this sample encode the identical CDR3. The chain is built from TRBV25-1 and TRBJ2-5; 8 bases map to TRBD1. This CDR3 comprises 13 residues. Germline values: CDR1 MGHDK, CDR2 SYGVNS. V lost 5 bases, J lost 5 bases, and 4 bases stayed unmatched. CDR3 sequence (DNA): TGTGCCAGCAGTCGGCGGACAGGGGAGACCCAGTACTTC. Translating gives CASSRRTGETQYF.

V is TRBV7-9 and J is TRBJ2-1, with TRBD1 as a possible D gene (6 bases). The CDR3 is made up of 13 amino acids. The V and J ends lost 7 bases and 8 bases respectively, with 15 bases between them. The V gene's germline CDR1 is SEHNR and CDR2 FQNEAQ (reference sequence). The CDR3 region has the DNA TGTGCCAGCACCTTGAACAGGGACCATGAGCAGTTCTTC. This codes for CASTLNRDHEQFF.

This clone has just a few counts. This sequence joins TRBV6-5 and TRBJ2-2; tentatively, D is TRBD2 (6 bases). The CDR3 extends over 12 amino acids. Germline CDR1 reads MNHEY; CDR2 reads SVGAGI. V lost 8 bases, J lost 5 bases, and 9 bases lay in between. The CDR3 nucleotides read TGTGCCAGCGGGAGGAGAACCGGGGAGCTGTTTTTT. Encoded protein: CASGRRTGELFF.

V usage is TRBV7-8 and J usage is TRBJ2-1; weak D call: TRBD2 (7 bases). Trimming took 7 bases from V and 4 from J, leaving 17 bases between them. The V gene's germline CDR1 is SGHVS and CDR2 FQNEAQ. The CDR3 loop spans 15 amino acids. CDR3 protein: CASNLAGGLYNEQFF. CDR3 DNA sequence: TGTGCCAGCAATCTAGCCGGGGGGCTATACAATGAGCAGTTCTTC.

The rearrangement joins TRBV3-1 (or the pseudogene TRBV3-2) to TRBJ1-2; TRBD1 agrees at 9 bases. CDR3 length: 16 residues. Germline V gene data show CDR1 as LGHDT and CDR2 as YNNKEL (reference sequence). V lost 5 bases and J lost 2; bases outside the gene matches: 9. The CDR3 region is CASSNYLDRGNYGYTF. In DNA, the CDR3 is TGTGCCAGCAGCAATTACTTGGACAGGGGAAACTATGGCTACACCTTC.

This clone was counted once. This chain links TRBV9 with TRBJ2-3; no definite D call. This CDR3 region has 15 residues. The germline V and J ends were trimmed by 3 bases and 1 base, with 12 bases remaining between them. Per the germline V gene, CDR1 is SGDLS and CDR2 is YYNGEE. The CDR3 is CASSARSTGTDTQYF. As DNA, the CDR3 is TGTGCCAGCAGCGCTCGGTCAACCGGCACAGATACGCAGTATTTT.

The rearrangement joins TRBV7-8 to TRBJ1-2; 7 nucleotides agree with TRBD1. The CDR3 spans 14 residues. Per the germline V gene, CDR1 is SGHVS and CDR2 is FQNEAQ. V dropped 8 bases and J dropped 14; count of bases not matched to a gene: 20. DNA for the CDR3: TGTGCCAGCGCGAGAACGACAGGGAATGGGGCTGAGACCTTC. As protein: CASARTTGNGAETF.

This clone was counted a single time. The chain carries TRBV12-5 and TRBJ1-1; TRBD1 agrees at 11 bases. Looked up from germline, CDR1 is LGHNT and CDR2 is FRNRAP. The CDR3 contains 16 residues. V lost 2 bases, J lost 4 bases, and 6 bases stayed unmatched. This CDR3 reads CASGLRWGQGGTEAFF. The CDR3 DNA is TGTGCTAGTGGTTTGCGGTGGGGACAGGGGGGCACTGAAGCTTTCTTT.

V and J are TRBV6-2 or TRBV6-3 and TRBJ2-3; D is possibly TRBD2 (6 bases). V lost 6 bases and J 2 bases, leaving 15 bases between the germline ends. CDR1 is MNHEY, CDR2 SVGEGT, per germline. CDR3 length equals 15 residues. The CDR3 DNA sequence: TGTGCCAGCAGCCCTATTGGGGGGAACACAGATACGCAGTATTTT. Translating gives CASSPIGGNTDTQYF.

The chain links TRBV4-1 to TRBJ2-5; D is possibly TRBD2 (7 bases). V lost 0 bases to trimming and J lost 2 bases, with 22 bases between them. The CDR3 is 19 residues long. Germline CDR1 and CDR2: MGHRA and YSYEKL. CDR3 coding DNA: TGCGCCAGCAGCCAAGATGTCCCGGAAGGGGGGGGTCTACAAGAGACCCAGTACTTC. This gives the protein CASSQDVPEGGGLQETQYF.

The chain has TRBV7-2 and TRBJ2-2; 8 bases fit TRBD2. There are 15 residues in the CDR3. With V trimmed by 9 bases and J by 4 bases, 10 bases remained unmatched. CDR1 and CDR2 from the germline V gene are SGHTA and FQGNSA. CDR3 amino acids: CARDGGAGATGELFF. The CDR3 DNA follows: TGTGCCAGGGATGGGGGAGCGGGGGCCACCGGGGAGCTGTTTTTT.

The rearrangement links TRBV6-5 to TRBJ2-1; TRBD1 matches 7 bases. Trimming removed 6 bases from V and 2 bases from J; junction bases left unmatched: 7. The V gene's germline CDR1 is MNHEY and CDR2 SVGAGI. The CDR3 totals 15 residues. CDR3 protein: CASRPGQAAYNEQFF. The DNA of the CDR3 is TGTGCCAGCAGACCCGGACAGGCAGCCTACAATGAGCAGTTCTTC.

This clone has only one observation. V gene TRBV2 combines with J gene TRBJ1-5, with D possibly TRBD1 on 5 matching bases. Germline lookup yields CDR1 SNHLY and CDR2 FYNNEI. There are 15 residues in the CDR3. V dropped 5 bases and J dropped 5 bases, with 16 bases sitting between them. The CDR3 nucleotides read TGTGCCAGCAGTCTGGACGGGGGTATGGATCAGCCCCAGCATTTT. Protein: CASSLDGGMDQPQHF. The complete variable domain, with remaining parts taken from reference TRBV2 and TRBJ1-5, reads EPEVTQTPSHQVTQMGQEVILRCVPISNHLYFYWYRQILGQKVEFLVSFYNNEISEKSEIFDDQFSVERPDGSNFTLKIRSTKLEDSAMYFCASSLDGGMDQPQHFGDGTRLSIL.

The J gene is TRBJ1-4, the V gene TRBV11-2, with D tentatively TRBD1 (5 bases). Per germline, CDR1 SGHAT and CDR2 FQNNGV. V lost 3 bases and J lost 8, with 19 bases in between. The CDR3 totals 16 residues. The CDR3 DNA sequence: TGTGCCAGCAGCTTTTCCCCGGGGTCACGGGGGGAAAAACTGTTTTTT. This encodes CASSFSPGSRGEKLFF.

This chain links TRBV12-5 with TRBJ2-3; 11 bases agree with TRBD2. The CDR3 is made up of 16 amino acids. V lost 6 bases, J lost 1 base, and 6 bases stayed unmatched. Germline CDR1 and CDR2: LGHNT and FRNRAP. This CDR3 is CASGPGLAGGTDTQYF. CDR3 coding DNA: TGTGCTAGTGGGCCAGGACTAGCGGGTGGCACAGATACGCAGTATTTT.

This chain links TRBV10-1 with TRBJ2-2; D unresolved. The V gene lost 9 bases and the J gene lost 5 bases, with 10 bases spanning the gap. The CDR3 is 12 residues long. Looked up from germline, CDR1 is WNHNN and CDR2 is SYGVQD (reference sequence). CDR3 in amino acids: CASAPETGELFF. CDR3 DNA sequence: TGCGCCAGTGCCCCGGAGACCGGGGAGCTGTTTTTT.